This T cell receptor (beta chain) was recovered during a study of molecular identifiers for immune sequencing clone quantification. CDR1 is MNHEY, CDR2 SVGEGT, per germline. Trimming cost V 2 bases and J 7 bases, with 5 bases left between them. The CDR3 is made up of 11 amino acids. This clonotype was counted at least ten times. Its antigen remains unidentified. Naive CD8 T cells underwent sorting with the CD8+CD4-CCR7+CD45RA+ definition. Study-wide findings and caveats: For highly expanded clones, sizes could be underestimated when identical TCR molecules share a barcode.

MiXCR, applied by TCRdb to the PCR reads, yields one record per CDR3 protein. The sample includes a few hundred thousand distinct CDR3 sequences, about a fifth of them seen just once. V and J are TRBV6-2 or TRBV6-3 and TRBJ1-1; maybe TRBD1 (5 bases). The TCR comes from a human donor in good health. Some libraries in this study had Jurkat cell RNA spiked in. Sequencing was carried out using naive CD8+ T cells from blood, with Jurkat cell RNA spiked in. Subset in this sample: FACS-sorted CD8+CD4-CCR7+CD45RA+ naive T cells. This CDR3 is CASSYGGEAFF. CDR3 DNA: TGTGCCAGCAGTTACGGGGGTGAAGCTTTCTTT.